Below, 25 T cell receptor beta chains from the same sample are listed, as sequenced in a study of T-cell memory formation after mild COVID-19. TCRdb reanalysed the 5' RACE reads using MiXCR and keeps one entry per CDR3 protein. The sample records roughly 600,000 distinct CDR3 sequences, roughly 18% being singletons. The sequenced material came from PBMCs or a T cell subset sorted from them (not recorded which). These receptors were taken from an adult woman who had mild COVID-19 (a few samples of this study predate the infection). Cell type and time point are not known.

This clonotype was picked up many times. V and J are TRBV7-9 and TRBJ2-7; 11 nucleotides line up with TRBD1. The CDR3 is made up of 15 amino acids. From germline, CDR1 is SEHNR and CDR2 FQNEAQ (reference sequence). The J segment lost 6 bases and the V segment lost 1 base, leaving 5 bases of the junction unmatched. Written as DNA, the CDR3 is TGTGCCAGCAGCTTAGTAGGACAGGGGGCTAGCGAGCAGTACTTC. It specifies CASSLVGQGASEQYF.

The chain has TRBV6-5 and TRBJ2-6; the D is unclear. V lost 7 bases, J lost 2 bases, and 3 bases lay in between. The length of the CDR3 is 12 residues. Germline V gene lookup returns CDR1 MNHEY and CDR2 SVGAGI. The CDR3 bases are TGTGCCAGCACGGCTGGGGCCAACGTCCTGACTTTC. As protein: CASTAGANVLTF.

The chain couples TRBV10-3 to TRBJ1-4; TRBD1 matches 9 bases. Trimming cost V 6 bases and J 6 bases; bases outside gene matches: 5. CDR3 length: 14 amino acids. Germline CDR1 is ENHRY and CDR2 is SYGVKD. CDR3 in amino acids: CAIRPDRGDEKLFF. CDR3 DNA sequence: TGTGCCATCAGGCCGGACAGGGGAGATGAAAAACTGTTTTTT.

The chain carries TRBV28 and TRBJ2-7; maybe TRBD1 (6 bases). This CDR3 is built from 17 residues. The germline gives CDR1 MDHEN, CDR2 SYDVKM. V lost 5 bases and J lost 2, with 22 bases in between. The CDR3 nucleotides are TGTGCCAGCAGTGCCCAGATTGGACAGTTGAGCCCCTACGAGCAGTACTTC. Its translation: CASSAQIGQLSPYEQYF.

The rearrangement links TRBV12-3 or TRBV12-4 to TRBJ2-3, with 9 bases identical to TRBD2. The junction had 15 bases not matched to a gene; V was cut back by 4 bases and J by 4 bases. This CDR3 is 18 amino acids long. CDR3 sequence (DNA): TGTGCCAGCAGTTCCCCAGCGGGAGGTTCGGGGGTGGCAGATACGCAGTATTTT. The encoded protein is CASSSPAGGSGVADTQYF.

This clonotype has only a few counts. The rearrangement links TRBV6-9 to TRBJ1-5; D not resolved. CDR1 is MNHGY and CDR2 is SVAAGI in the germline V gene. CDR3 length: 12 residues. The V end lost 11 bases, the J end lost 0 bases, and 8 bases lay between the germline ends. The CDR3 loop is CALLRSNQPQHF. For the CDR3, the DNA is TGTGCCTTGCTCCGTAGCAATCAGCCCCAGCATTTT.

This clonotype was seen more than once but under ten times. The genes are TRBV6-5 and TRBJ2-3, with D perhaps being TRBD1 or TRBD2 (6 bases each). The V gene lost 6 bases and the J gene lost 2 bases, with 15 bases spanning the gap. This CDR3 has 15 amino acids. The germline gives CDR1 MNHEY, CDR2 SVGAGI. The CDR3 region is CASSHPGADTDTQYF. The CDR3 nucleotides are TGTGCCAGCAGCCACCCGGGGGCCGACACAGATACGCAGTATTTT.

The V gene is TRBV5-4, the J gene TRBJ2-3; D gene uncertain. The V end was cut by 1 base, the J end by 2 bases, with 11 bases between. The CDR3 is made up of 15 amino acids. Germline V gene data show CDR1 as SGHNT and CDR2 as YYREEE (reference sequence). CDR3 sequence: CASSLKQSTTDTQYF. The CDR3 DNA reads TGTGCCAGCAGCTTGAAACAGAGCACCACAGATACGCAGTATTTT.

CDR3 residues: CASSQGWMAGRSYYEQYF. CDR3 bases: TGTGCCAGCAGCCAAGGTTGGATGGCGGGACGATCATACTACGAGCAGTACTTC. The rearrangement uses TRBV14 and TRBJ2-7; the D gene is possibly TRBD2 (6 bases). The CDR3 is 18 residues long. The V gene lost 1 base and the J gene lost 3 bases, with 22 bases spanning the gap. The V gene's germline CDR1 is SGHDN and CDR2 FVKESK.

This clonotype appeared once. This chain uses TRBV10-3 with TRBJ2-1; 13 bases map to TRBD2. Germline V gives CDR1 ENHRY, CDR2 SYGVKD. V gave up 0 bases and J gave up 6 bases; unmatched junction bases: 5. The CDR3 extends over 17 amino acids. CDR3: CAISESTGLAGFNEQFF. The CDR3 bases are TGTGCCATCAGTGAGTCTACGGGACTAGCGGGATTCAATGAGCAGTTCTTC.

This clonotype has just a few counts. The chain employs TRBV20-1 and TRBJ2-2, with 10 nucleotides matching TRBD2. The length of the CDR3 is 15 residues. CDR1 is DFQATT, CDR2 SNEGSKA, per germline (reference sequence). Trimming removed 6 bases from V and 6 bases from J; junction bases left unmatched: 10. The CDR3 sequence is CSASQAGGRSGELFF. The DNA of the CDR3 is TGCAGTGCATCCCAAGCGGGAGGGAGGTCCGGGGAGCTGTTTTTT.

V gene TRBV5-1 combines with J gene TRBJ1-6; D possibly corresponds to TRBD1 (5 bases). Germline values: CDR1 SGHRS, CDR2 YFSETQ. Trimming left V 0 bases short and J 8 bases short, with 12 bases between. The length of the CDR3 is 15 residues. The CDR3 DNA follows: TGCGCCAGCAGCTTGGCCGGGCAGGGTTATTCACCCCTCCACTTT. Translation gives CASSLAGQGYSPLHF.

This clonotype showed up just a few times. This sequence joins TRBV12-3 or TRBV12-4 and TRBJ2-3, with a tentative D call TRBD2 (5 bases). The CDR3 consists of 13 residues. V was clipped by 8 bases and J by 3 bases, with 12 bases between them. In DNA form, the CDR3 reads TGTGCCAGCCGGACTGATGGGACAGATACGCAGTATTTT. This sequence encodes CASRTDGTDTQYF.

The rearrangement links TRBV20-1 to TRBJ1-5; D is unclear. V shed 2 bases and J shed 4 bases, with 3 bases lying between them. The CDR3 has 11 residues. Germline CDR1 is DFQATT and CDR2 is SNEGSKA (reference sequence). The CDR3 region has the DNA TGCAGTGCTAGAAAGAATCAGCCCCAGCATTTT. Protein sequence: CSARKNQPQHF.

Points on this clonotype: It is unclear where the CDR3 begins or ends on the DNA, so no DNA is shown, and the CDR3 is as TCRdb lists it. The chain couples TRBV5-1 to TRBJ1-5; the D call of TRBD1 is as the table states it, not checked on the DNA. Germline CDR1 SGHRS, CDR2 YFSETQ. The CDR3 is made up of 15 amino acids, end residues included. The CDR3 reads CASSFGPGGDQPQHF.

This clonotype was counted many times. The CDR3 loop is CSVDSYNEQFF. The CDR3 DNA reads TGCAGCGTTGACAGCTACAATGAGCAGTTCTTC. The chain links TRBV29-1 to TRBJ2-1; D unresolved. The CDR3 consists of 11 residues. Trimming removed 3 bases from V and 3 bases from J, with 3 bases in between. Per germline, CDR1 SQVTM and CDR2 ANQGSEA.

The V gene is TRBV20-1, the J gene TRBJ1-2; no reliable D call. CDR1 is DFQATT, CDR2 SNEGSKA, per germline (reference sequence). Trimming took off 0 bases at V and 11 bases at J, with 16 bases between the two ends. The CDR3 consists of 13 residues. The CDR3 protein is CSARDYTDVAYTF. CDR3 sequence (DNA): TGCAGTGCTAGAGATTATACCGACGTCGCTTACACCTTC.

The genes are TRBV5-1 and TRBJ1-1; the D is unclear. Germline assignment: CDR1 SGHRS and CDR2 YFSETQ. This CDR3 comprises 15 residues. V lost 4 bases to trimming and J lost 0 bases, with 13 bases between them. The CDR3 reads CASSPVIGLNTEAFF. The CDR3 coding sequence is TGCGCCAGCAGCCCCGTCATTGGACTGAACACTGAAGCTTTCTTT.

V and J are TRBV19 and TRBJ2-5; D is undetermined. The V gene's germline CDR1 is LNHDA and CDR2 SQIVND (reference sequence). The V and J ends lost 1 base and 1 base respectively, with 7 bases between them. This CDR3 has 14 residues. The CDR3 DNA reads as TGTGCCAGTAGTATAGTGGACCGCCAAGAGACCCAGTACTTC. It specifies CASSIVDRQETQYF. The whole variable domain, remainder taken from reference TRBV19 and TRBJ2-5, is DGGITQSPKYLFRKEGQNVTLSCEQNLNHDAMYWYRQDPGQGLRLIYYSQIVNDFQKGDIAEGYSVSREKKESFPLTVTSAQKNPTAFYLCASSIVDRQETQYFGPGTRLLVL.

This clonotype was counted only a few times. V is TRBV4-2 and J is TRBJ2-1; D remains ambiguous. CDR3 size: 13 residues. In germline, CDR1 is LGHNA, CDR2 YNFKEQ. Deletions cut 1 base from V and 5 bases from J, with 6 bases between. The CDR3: CASSQGPHNEQFF. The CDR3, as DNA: TGTGCCAGCAGCCAAGGGCCTCACAATGAGCAGTTCTTC.

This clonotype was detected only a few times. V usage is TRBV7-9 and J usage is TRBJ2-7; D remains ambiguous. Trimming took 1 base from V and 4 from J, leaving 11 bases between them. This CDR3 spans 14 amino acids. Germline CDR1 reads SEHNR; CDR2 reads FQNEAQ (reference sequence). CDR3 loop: CASSLVETGYEQYF. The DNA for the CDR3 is TGTGCCAGCAGCTTAGTTGAGACTGGATACGAGCAGTACTTC.

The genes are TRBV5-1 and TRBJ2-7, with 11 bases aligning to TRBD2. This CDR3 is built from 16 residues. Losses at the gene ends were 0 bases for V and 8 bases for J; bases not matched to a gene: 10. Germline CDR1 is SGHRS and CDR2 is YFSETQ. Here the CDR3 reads CASSLEWSASGGQQYF. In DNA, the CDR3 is TGCGCCAGCAGCTTGGAATGGAGTGCTAGCGGGGGGCAGCAGTACTTC.

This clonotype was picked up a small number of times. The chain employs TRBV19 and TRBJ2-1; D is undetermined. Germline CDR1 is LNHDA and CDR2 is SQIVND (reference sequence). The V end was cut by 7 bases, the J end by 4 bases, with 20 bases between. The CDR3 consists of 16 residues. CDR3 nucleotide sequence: TGTGCCAGTAAATTCAAGGCGACACTGTTATACAATGAGCAGTTCTTC. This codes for CASKFKATLLYNEQFF.

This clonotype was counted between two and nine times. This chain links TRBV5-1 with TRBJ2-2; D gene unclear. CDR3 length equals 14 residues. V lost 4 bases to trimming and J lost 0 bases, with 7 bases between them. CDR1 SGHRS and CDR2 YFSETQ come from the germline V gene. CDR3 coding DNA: TGCGCCAGCAGCCCCGATGCGAACACCGGGGAGCTGTTTTTT. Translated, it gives CASSPDANTGELFF.

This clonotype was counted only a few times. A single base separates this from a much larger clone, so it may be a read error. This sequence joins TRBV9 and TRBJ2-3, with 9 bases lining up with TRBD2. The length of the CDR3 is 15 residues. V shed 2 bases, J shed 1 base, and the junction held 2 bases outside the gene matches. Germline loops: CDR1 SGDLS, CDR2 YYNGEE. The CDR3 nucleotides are TGTGCCAGCAGCGTCGGGACTAGCCGCACAGATACGCAGTATTTT. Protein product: CASSVGTSRTDTQYF.